Below are 16 T cell receptor beta chains sequenced from a single sample in a study of T cell responses to AZD1222 COVID-19 vaccine. Some clones are missing from TCRdb's copy, which holds only in-frame ones; the method was immunoSEQ multiplex PCR. This sample has approximately 180,000 clones, with 90% found just once. The sample was peripheral blood, taken 28 days after the second dose of the MenACWY control vaccine. Receptors originate from an adult who received the MenACWY meningococcal vaccine as a control.

This chain joins TRBV29-1 and TRBJ1-1; 8 nucleotides agree with TRBD1. Germline values: CDR1 SQVTM, CDR2 ANQGSEA. V shed 2 bases, J shed 5 bases, and the junction held 10 bases outside the gene matches. This CDR3 contains 15 residues. CDR3 bases: TGCAGCGTTGAAACCCCAACAGGGGGAGAAACTGAAGCTTTCTTT. Its translation: CSVETPTGGETEAFF.

V and J are TRBV10-2 and TRBJ2-7; no firm D call. The CDR3 contains 14 residues. Germline CDR1 is WSHSY and CDR2 is SAAADI. V lost 7 bases and J 3 bases, leaving 16 bases between the germline ends. The CDR3 DNA follows: TGCGCCAGCACCGGCCCAAGCAAGAGCTACGAGCAGTACTTC. Translated: CASTGPSKSYEQYF.

This chain uses TRBV27 with TRBJ2-6; D is ambiguous. The ends were cut back, 5 bases at V and 2 bases at J, with 13 bases in the middle. This CDR3 region has 16 residues. Germline assignment: CDR1 MNHEY and CDR2 SMNVEV (reference sequence). CDR3 protein: CASSPVLNPGANVLTF. For the CDR3, the DNA is TGTGCCAGCAGTCCCGTCCTAAACCCTGGGGCCAACGTCCTGACTTTC.

This clone appeared once. The chain combines TRBV3-1 (or the pseudogene TRBV3-2) with TRBJ1-2; D remains ambiguous. The CDR3 extends over 15 amino acids. In germline, CDR1 is LGHDT, CDR2 YNNKEL (reference sequence). Trimming left V 7 bases short and J 2 bases short, with 17 bases between. CDR3 nucleotides: TGTGCCAGCACCCATAGATTGAGGGAAAACTATGGCTACACCTTC. It encodes CASTHRLRENYGYTF.

The rearrangement joins TRBV7-9 to TRBJ1-1, with D perhaps TRBD1 (6 bases). Germline assignment: CDR1 SEHNR and CDR2 FQNEAQ (reference sequence). This CDR3 has 12 amino acids. With 5 bases removed from V and 11 bases from J, the gap between germline ends came to 15 bases. The CDR3 loop is CASSRQVVGAFF. CDR3 in DNA: TGTGCCAGCAGCCGACAGGTTGTAGGGGCTTTCTTT. The entire variable domain, with the rest obtained from reference TRBV7-9 and TRBJ1-1, is as follows: DTGVSQNPRHKITKRGQNVTFRCDPISEHNRLYWYRQTLGQGPEFLTYFQNEAQLEKSRLLSDRFSAERPKGSFSTLEIQRTEQGDSAMYLCASSRQVVGAFFGQGTRLTVV.

The chain recombines TRBV27 with TRBJ2-1; 13 bases align to TRBD2. The V and J ends lost 6 bases and 2 bases, in that order; junction bases with no gene match: 7. The CDR3 is 17 amino acids. Germline V gives CDR1 MNHEY, CDR2 SMNVEV (reference sequence). The CDR3 protein is CASSLLTSGRTYNEQFF. The DNA for the CDR3 is TGTGCCAGCAGCCTCCTGACTAGCGGGAGGACCTACAATGAGCAGTTCTTC.

The chain couples TRBV10-3 to TRBJ1-2; no reliable D call. CDR1 is ENHRY, CDR2 SYGVKD, per germline. This CDR3 has 14 residues. V lost 6 bases and J 0 bases, leaving 11 bases between the germline ends. The chain's CDR3 is CAIRESGTNYGYTF. The DNA of the CDR3 is TGTGCCATCAGGGAAAGTGGTACTAACTATGGCTACACCTTC.

This chain uses TRBV19 with TRBJ1-2; possibly TRBD1 for D (6 bases). Trimming cost V 3 bases and J 6 bases, with 8 bases left between them. Germline CDR1 is LNHDA and CDR2 is SQIVND (reference sequence). CDR3 size: 12 residues. The CDR3 sequence is CASSIRGHGYTF. The CDR3 coding sequence is TGTGCCAGTAGTATCAGGGGTCATGGCTACACCTTC.

This chain uses TRBV11-2 with TRBJ2-7; 8 nucleotides line up with TRBD2. Trimming cost V 9 bases and J 9 bases; bases outside gene matches: 16. The CDR3 totals 14 residues. Germline CDR1 reads SGHAT; CDR2 reads FQNNGV. The CDR3 here is CASHPRSGSSGQYF. Written as DNA, the CDR3 is TGTGCCAGTCACCCTCGGAGCGGGAGTTCGGGGCAGTACTTC. The full variable domain, completed using reference TRBV11-2 and TRBJ2-7, is EAGVAQSPRYKIIEKRQSVAFWCNPISGHATLYWYQQILGQGPKLLIQFQNNGVVDDSQLPKDRFSAERLKGVDSTLKIQPAKLEDSAVYLCASHPRSGSSGQYFGPGTRLTVT.

The chain joins TRBV24-1 to TRBJ2-1; D ambiguous. Per the germline V gene, CDR1 is KGHDR and CDR2 is SFDVKD. The CDR3 is 16 amino acids. V was trimmed by 1 base and J by 0 bases, leaving 9 bases between them. The CDR3 region is CATSDFGPTSYNEQFF. The CDR3 DNA reads as TGTGCCACCAGTGATTTTGGGCCCACCTCCTACAATGAGCAGTTCTTC.

The rearrangement links TRBV18 to TRBJ2-3; D not resolved. This CDR3 comprises 11 residues. Germline CDR1 and CDR2: KGHSH and LQKENI. V gave up 3 bases and J gave up 8 bases, with 6 bases separating them. The CDR3 loop is CASSPGFTQYF. The CDR3 nucleotides read TGTGCCAGCTCACCCGGGTTTACGCAGTATTTT.

The genes are TRBV6-4 and TRBJ2-1; tentatively, D is TRBD1 (6 bases). The CDR3 is made up of 14 amino acids. Trimming pared 2 bases from V and 9 bases from J, leaving 14 bases between. The germline V gene encodes CDR1 MRHNA and CDR2 SNTAGT. CDR3 nucleotide sequence: TGTGCCAGCAGTGACGGGGGCCAGGGCGCTGAGCAGTTCTTC. This translates into CASSDGGQGAEQFF.

The chain carries TRBV7-9 and TRBJ2-7; D not resolved. This CDR3 contains 16 residues. Trimming shortened V by 5 bases and J by 0 bases, and 17 bases separated the two germline ends. Germline values: CDR1 SEHNR, CDR2 FQNEAQ (reference sequence). For the CDR3, the DNA is TGTGCCAGCAGCCTACCACAAGGGATCCCCTCCTACGAGCAGTACTTC. This encodes CASSLPQGIPSYEQYF. The full variable domain, its missing parts supplied by reference TRBV7-9 and TRBJ2-7, is DTGVSQNPRHKITKRGQNVTFRCDPISEHNRLYWYRQTLGQGPEFLTYFQNEAQLEKSRLLSDRFSAERPKGSFSTLEIQRTEQGDSAMYLCASSLPQGIPSYEQYFGPGTRLTVT.

V and J are TRBV27 and TRBJ2-6, with 8 nucleotides matching TRBD1. The length of the CDR3 is 18 residues. From germline, CDR1 is MNHEY and CDR2 SMNVEV (reference sequence). The ends lost 2 bases at V and 2 bases at J; junction bases unmatched: 8. The CDR3 DNA sequence: TGTGCCAGCAGTTTACGGTCAGGGGGCGTTGCTGGGGCCAACGTCCTGACTTTC. Encoded protein: CASSLRSGGVAGANVLTF.

The rearrangement links TRBV7-2 to TRBJ1-5; 10 bases are shared with TRBD1. Germline CDR1 SGHTA, CDR2 FQGNSA. Trimming cost V 5 bases and J 6 bases; bases outside gene matches: 7. The CDR3 extends over 15 amino acids. For the CDR3, the DNA is TGTGCCAGCAGCGTGGACAGGGGGGAAGGTCAGCCCCAGCATTTT. This gives the protein CASSVDRGEGQPQHF. The variable domain in full, completed from reference TRBV7-2 and TRBJ1-5, reads GAGVSQSPSNKVTEKGKDVELRCDPISGHTALYWYRQSLGQGLEFLIYFQGNSAPDKSGLPSDRFSAERTGGSVSTLTIQRTQQEDSAVYLCASSVDRGEGQPQHFGDGTRLSIL.

The chain combines TRBV7-2 with TRBJ2-5; D remains ambiguous. CDR1 and CDR2 (germline): SGHTA, FQGNSA. The CDR3 has 14 amino acids. V was cut by 2 bases and J by 2 bases, with 9 bases left in between. CDR3 region: CASSLYGVQETQYF. DNA of the CDR3: TGTGCCAGCAGCTTATACGGCGTACAAGAGACCCAGTACTTC.